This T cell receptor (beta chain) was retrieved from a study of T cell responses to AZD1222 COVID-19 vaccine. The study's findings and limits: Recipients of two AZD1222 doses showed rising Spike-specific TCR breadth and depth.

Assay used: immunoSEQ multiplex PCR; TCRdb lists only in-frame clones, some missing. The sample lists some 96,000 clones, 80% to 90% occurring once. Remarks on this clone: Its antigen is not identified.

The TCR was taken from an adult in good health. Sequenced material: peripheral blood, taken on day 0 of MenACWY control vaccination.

The CDR3 is CASSLGTSGTGELFF. Here the CDR3 DNA reads TGTGCCAGCAGCTTAGGGACTAGCGGGACCGGGGAGCTGTTTTTT. V and J are TRBV7-2 and TRBJ2-2; 11 bases are a match to TRBD2. This CDR3 is 15 amino acids long. Germline lookup yields CDR1 SGHTA and CDR2 FQGNSA. V gave up 1 base and J gave up 5 bases; unmatched junction bases: 0.